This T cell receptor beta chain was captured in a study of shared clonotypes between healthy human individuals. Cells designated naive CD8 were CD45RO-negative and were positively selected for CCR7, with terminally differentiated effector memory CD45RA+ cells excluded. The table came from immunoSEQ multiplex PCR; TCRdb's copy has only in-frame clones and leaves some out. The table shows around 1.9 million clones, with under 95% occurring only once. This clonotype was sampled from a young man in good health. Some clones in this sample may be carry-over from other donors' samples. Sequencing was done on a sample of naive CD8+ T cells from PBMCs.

CDR3 sequence (DNA): TGTGCCAGCAGCTTAGAAGCATCCGTCAGCTCTGGAAACACCATATATTTT. Residues: CASSLEASVSSGNTIYF. V is TRBV11-2 and J is TRBJ1-3; D ambiguous. The CDR3 sequence is 17 residues long. Per germline, CDR1 SGHAT and CDR2 FQNNGV. V was trimmed by 0 bases and J by 0 bases, leaving 12 bases between them.